This passage covers 22 T cell receptor beta chains from one sample sequenced in a study of cytomegalovirus exposure and HLA in healthy donors. Profiled with immunoSEQ multiplex PCR; TCRdb holds only in-frame clones, not every one. The sample has more than 140,000 clones; about 88% are singletons. Sample: PBMCs. The receptors shown here come from a woman in her late teens or twenties in good health and CMV-seropositive.

The rearrangement uses TRBV28 and TRBJ2-1; a possible D gene is TRBD1 (5 bases). V was trimmed by 4 bases and J by 8 bases, leaving 9 bases between them. The CDR3 is 12 amino acids. Germline V gene sequence: CDR1 MDHEN, CDR2 SYDVKM. The DNA of the CDR3 is TGTGCCAGCAGTTACAGGAGCCATGAGCAGTTCTTC. Residues: CASSYRSHEQFF.

V usage is TRBV7-9 and J usage is TRBJ2-7; D is perhaps TRBD1 (6 bases). The V end lost 4 bases, the J end lost 5 bases, and 12 bases lay between the germline ends. This CDR3 is built from 13 residues. The germline CDR1 and CDR2 sequences are SEHNR and FQNEAQ (reference sequence). CDR3 loop: CASSSYGGNEQYF. Here the CDR3 DNA reads TGTGCCAGCAGCTCATATGGGGGCAACGAGCAGTACTTC.

J is TRBJ2-5 and V is TRBV9; TRBD2 matches 13 bases. With 4 bases clipped from V and 5 bases from J, the junction kept 8 bases outside the gene matches. From germline, CDR1 is SGDLS and CDR2 YYNGEE. The CDR3 spans 16 residues. The CDR3 DNA is TGTGCCAGCAGCCACCTACTAGCGGGGGGGGTGGAGACCCAGTACTTC. It encodes CASSHLLAGGVETQYF.

This chain joins TRBV7-6 and TRBJ2-7; D possibly corresponds to TRBD1 (6 bases). CDR1 is SGHVS and CDR2 is FNYEAQ in the germline V gene. This CDR3 spans 15 amino acids. V lost 0 bases to trimming and J lost 0 bases, with 9 bases between them. CDR3 DNA: TGTGCCAGCAGCTTAGCCCGGGACAACTCCTACGAGCAGTACTTC. This encodes CASSLARDNSYEQYF.

The chain recombines TRBV5-4 with TRBJ2-7, with D maybe TRBD2 (5 bases). V dropped 2 bases and J dropped 1 base, with 13 bases sitting between them. Germline V gene sequence: CDR1 SGHNT, CDR2 YYREEE (reference sequence). The CDR3 is made up of 15 amino acids. CDR3 protein: CASSFHPDSSYEQYF. Here the CDR3 DNA reads TGTGCCAGCAGCTTCCACCCGGACTCTTCCTACGAGCAGTACTTC.

The rearrangement links TRBV27 to TRBJ2-2; D is perhaps TRBD1 (5 bases). The CDR3 spans 14 residues. V lost 4 bases, J lost 6 bases, and 12 bases lay in between. Germline CDR1 and CDR2: MNHEY and SMNVEV (reference sequence). This CDR3 is CASSWGRAAGELFF. The CDR3 region has the DNA TGTGCCAGCAGTTGGGGCAGGGCAGCCGGGGAGCTGTTTTTT.

The CDR3 reads CASSLESGLAGVTGELFF. Here the CDR3 DNA reads TGTGCCAGCAGCTTAGAATCGGGGCTAGCGGGAGTTACCGGGGAGCTGTTTTTT. V usage is TRBV11-3 and J usage is TRBJ2-2; 10 nucleotides line up with TRBD2. The CDR3 sequence is 18 residues long. Trimming at V came to 0 bases and at J to 5 bases, leaving 9 bases not matched to a gene. Germline V lookup: CDR1 SGHNT, CDR2 YENEEA. The full variable domain, rest sourced from reference TRBV11-3 and TRBJ2-2, is EAGVVQSPRYKIIEKKQPVAFWCNPISGHNTLYWYLQNLGQGPELLIRYENEEAVDDSQLPKDRFSAERLKGVDSTLKIQPAELGDSAVYLCASSLESGLAGVTGELFFGEGSRLTVL.

CDR3 amino acids: CASSLGLRVAFNEQFF. CDR3 sequence (DNA): TGTGCCAGCAGCTTAGGCCTTCGGGTAGCCTTTAATGAGCAGTTCTTC. The chain employs TRBV13 and TRBJ2-1; the D is unclear. The germline V gene has CDR1 PRHDT and CDR2 FYEKMQ (reference sequence). V lost 0 bases, J lost 7 bases, and 16 bases lay in between. The CDR3 is made up of 16 amino acids. Full variable domain (missing parts from reference TRBV13 and TRBJ2-1): AAGVIQSPRHLIKEKRETATLKCYPIPRHDTVYWYQQGPGQDPQFLISFYEKMQSDKGSIPDRFSAQQFSDYHSELNMSSLELGDSALYFCASSLGLRVAFNEQFFGPGTRLTVL.

This clone showed up just once. The chain uses TRBV10-3 and TRBJ2-7; TRBD1 matches 10 bases. The CDR3 spans 14 residues. From germline, CDR1 is ENHRY and CDR2 SYGVKD. V lost 6 bases, J lost 5 bases, and 7 bases stayed unmatched. The CDR3 DNA reads as TGTGCCATCAGGACAGGGGGCCTGTCCGACGAGCAGTACTTC. Its translation: CAIRTGGLSDEQYF.

The chain combines TRBV6-1 with TRBJ2-3, with 8 positions matching TRBD1. Germline CDR1 reads MNHNS; CDR2 reads SASEGT. Trimming removed 6 bases from V and 7 bases from J; junction bases left unmatched: 6. This CDR3 has 13 residues. The DNA for the CDR3 is TGTGCCAGCAGGGCAGGGGGCAGGAATACGCAGTATTTT. Its protein is CASRAGGRNTQYF.

This clone was counted ten times or more. The genes are TRBV4-2 and TRBJ2-1; perhaps TRBD1 as D (6 bases). V lost 0 bases and J lost 0, with 9 bases in between. The CDR3 is 16 residues long. Germline CDR1 is LGHNA and CDR2 is YNFKEQ. CDR3: CASSQEGGSSYNEQFF. CDR3 nucleotide sequence: TGTGCCAGCAGCCAAGAAGGGGGAAGCTCCTACAATGAGCAGTTCTTC.

CDR3 DNA sequence: TGTGCCATGCATTCCCCGGGGGACTTCTTC. As protein: CAMHSPGDFF. The genes are TRBV6-7 and TRBJ2-1, with D maybe TRBD2 (6 bases). TRBV6-7 is noted as an ORF with a role that remains uncertain. With 10 bases removed from V and 16 bases from J, the gap between germline ends came to 17 bases. The CDR3 totals 10 residues.

V and J are TRBV9 and TRBJ2-1; TRBD1 might be the D (5 bases). Germline V CDR1 and CDR2: SGDLS, YYNGEE. The CDR3 consists of 13 residues. Between the trimmed V and J ends, which lost 2 bases and 5 bases, there was a span of 8 bases. CDR3 in DNA: TGTGCCAGCAGCGTCCAGGGTAACAATGAGCAGTTCTTC. As protein: CASSVQGNNEQFF.

The V gene is TRBV28, the J gene TRBJ2-7; weak D call: TRBD1 (5 bases). V lost 3 bases and J lost 5, with 14 bases in between. The CDR3 runs 14 residues. Germline CDR1 is MDHEN and CDR2 is SYDVKM. The DNA for the CDR3 is TGTGCCAGCAGTTTCCGGCTCAGGGCGGACGAGCAGTACTTC. Its translation: CASSFRLRADEQYF.

The gene calls are TRBV7-3 and TRBJ2-7, with TRBD2 matching 7 bases. The CDR3 has 15 residues. J gave up 2 bases and V 2 bases, and 6 bases lay outside the gene matches. Germline assignment: CDR1 SGHTA and CDR2 FQGTGA. The CDR3 region is CASSLVEGLPYEQYF. The CDR3 nucleotides are TGTGCCAGCAGCTTAGTGGAGGGACTACCCTACGAGCAGTACTTC.

The V call is TRBV27, the J call TRBJ1-5, with unresolved D. Trimming cost V 4 bases and J 6 bases, with 13 bases left between them. Germline V gene lookup returns CDR1 MNHEY and CDR2 SMNVEV (reference sequence). This CDR3 region has 14 residues. This CDR3 is CASSSLGGFQPQHF. DNA of the CDR3: TGTGCCAGCAGTTCGCTCGGAGGGTTTCAGCCCCAGCATTTT.

The chain is built from TRBV7-2 and TRBJ2-7, with D perhaps matching TRBD1 (5 bases). The CDR3 spans 13 residues. Trimming pared 1 base from V and 3 bases from J, leaving 7 bases between. Germline V lookup: CDR1 SGHTA, CDR2 FQGNSA. Here the CDR3 reads CASSLVRGYEQYF. CDR3 bases: TGTGCCAGCAGCTTAGTTAGGGGCTACGAGCAGTACTTC.

The chain has TRBV5-8 and TRBJ2-7; 9 bases align to TRBD1. V shed 3 bases and J 0 bases; nucleotides not matched to a gene: 4. This CDR3 has 15 amino acids. From germline, CDR1 is SGHTS and CDR2 YDEGEE. The CDR3 protein is CASSSGTGISYEQYF. In DNA, the CDR3 is TGTGCCAGCAGCTCCGGGACAGGGATCTCCTACGAGCAGTACTTC. Based on the CDR3 plus reference TRBV5-8 and TRBJ2-7, the full variable domain is EAGVTQSPTHLIKTRGQQATLRCSPISGHTSVYWYQQALGLGLQFLLWYDEGEERNRGNFPPRFSGRQFPNYSSELNVNALELEDSALYLCASSSGTGISYEQYFGPGTRLTVT.

V gene TRBV30 combines with J gene TRBJ1-2, with a possible D match to TRBD1 (6 bases). The CDR3 is 13 amino acids. Germline CDR1 reads GTSNPN; CDR2 reads SVGIG (reference sequence). The V end was cut by 7 bases, the J end by 7 bases, with 19 bases between. CDR3 in DNA: TGTGCCTTCACGACAGGAGTCTTGATTGGCTACACCTTC. Its protein is CAFTTGVLIGYTF.

The rearrangement links TRBV28 to TRBJ1-2; a possible D gene is TRBD1 (5 bases). Between the trimmed V and J ends, which lost 3 bases and 6 bases, there was a span of 20 bases. Germline lookup yields CDR1 MDHEN and CDR2 SYDVKM. The CDR3 sequence is 16 residues long. The CDR3 sequence is CASSFIVFGQGHGYTF. CDR3 bases: TGTGCCAGCAGTTTTATCGTTTTCGGGCAGGGTCATGGCTACACCTTC.

The chain is built from TRBV6-5 and TRBJ2-7, with 8 positions matching TRBD2. Germline loops: CDR1 MNHEY, CDR2 SVGAGI. The CDR3 consists of 15 residues. J was trimmed by 5 bases and V by 2 bases; bases with no gene match: 8. CDR3 sequence: CASSYGIGAGDEQYF. The DNA for the CDR3 is TGTGCCAGCAGTTACGGGATTGGAGCGGGAGACGAGCAGTACTTC.

This rearrangement joins TRBV5-1 to TRBJ1-1, with TRBD1 matching over 7 bases. The germline V gene has CDR1 SGHRS and CDR2 YFSETQ. Trimming removed 3 bases from V and 0 bases from J; junction bases left unmatched: 2. The CDR3 runs 14 residues. The CDR3 DNA sequence: TGCGCCAGCAGCTCCGACAGGGTGAACACTGAAGCTTTCTTT. It is translated as CASSSDRVNTEAFF.